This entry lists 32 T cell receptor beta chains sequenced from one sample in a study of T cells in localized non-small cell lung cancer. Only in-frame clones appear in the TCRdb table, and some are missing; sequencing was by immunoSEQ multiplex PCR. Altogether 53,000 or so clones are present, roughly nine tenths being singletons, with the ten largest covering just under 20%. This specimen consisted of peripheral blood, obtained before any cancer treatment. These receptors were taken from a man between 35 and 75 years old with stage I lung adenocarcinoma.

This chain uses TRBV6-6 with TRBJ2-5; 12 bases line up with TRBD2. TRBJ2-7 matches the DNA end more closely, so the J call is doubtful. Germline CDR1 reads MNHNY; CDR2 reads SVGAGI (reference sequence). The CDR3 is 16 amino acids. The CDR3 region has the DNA TGTGCCAGCAGTTGGGGCTCGACTAGCGGGAGACCCGAGCAGTACTTC. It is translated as CASSWGSTSGRPEQYF.

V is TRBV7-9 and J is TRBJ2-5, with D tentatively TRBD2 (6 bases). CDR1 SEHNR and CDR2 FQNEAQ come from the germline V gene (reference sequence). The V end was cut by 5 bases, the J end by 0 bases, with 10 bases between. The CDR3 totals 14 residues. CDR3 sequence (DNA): TGTGCCAGCAGCCGAGCTAGCGACCAAGAGACCCAGTACTTC. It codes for CASSRASDQETQYF.

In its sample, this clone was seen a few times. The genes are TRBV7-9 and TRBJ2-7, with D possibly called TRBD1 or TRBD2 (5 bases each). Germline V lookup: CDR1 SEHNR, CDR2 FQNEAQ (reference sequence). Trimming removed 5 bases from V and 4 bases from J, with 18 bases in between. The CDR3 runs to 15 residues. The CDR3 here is CASSRRTPSGYEQYF. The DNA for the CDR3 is TGTGCCAGCAGCCGGCGGACACCATCGGGGTACGAGCAGTACTTC.

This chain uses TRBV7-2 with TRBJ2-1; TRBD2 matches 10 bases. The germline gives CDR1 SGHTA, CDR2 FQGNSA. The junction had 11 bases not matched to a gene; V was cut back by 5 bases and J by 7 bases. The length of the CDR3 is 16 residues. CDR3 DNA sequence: TGTGCCAGCAGCGAGCGTAGCGGGAGGAGCAAAAATGAGCAGTTCTTC. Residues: CASSERSGRSKNEQFF.

As DNA, the CDR3 is TGTGCCAGCAGCTTAATTTCGGAGCCCCTCTACGAGCAGTACTTC. Its protein product is CASSLISEPLYEQYF. This chain joins TRBV7-9 and TRBJ2-7; D is ambiguous. Trimming removed 2 bases at V and 3 bases at J, with 14 bases between. CDR1 and CDR2 from the germline V gene are SEHNR and FQNEAQ (reference sequence). The length of the CDR3 is 15 residues.

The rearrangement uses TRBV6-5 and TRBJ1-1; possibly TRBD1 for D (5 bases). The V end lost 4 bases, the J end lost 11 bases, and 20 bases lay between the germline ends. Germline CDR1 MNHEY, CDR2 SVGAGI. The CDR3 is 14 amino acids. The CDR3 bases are TGTGCCAGCAGTTCCCAACCCCTCGGGGGTGAGGCTTTCTTT. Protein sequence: CASSSQPLGGEAFF.

CDR3 sequence reads: CASSPGLSNQPQHF. CDR3 nucleotide sequence: TGTGCCAGCAGTCCAGGGCTGAGCAATCAGCCCCAGCATTTT. The chain employs TRBV9 and TRBJ1-5; D might be TRBD1 (5 bases). CDR3 size: 14 residues. Germline CDR1 reads SGDLS; CDR2 reads YYNGEE. Trimming stripped 5 bases from V and 1 base from J, with 10 bases between.

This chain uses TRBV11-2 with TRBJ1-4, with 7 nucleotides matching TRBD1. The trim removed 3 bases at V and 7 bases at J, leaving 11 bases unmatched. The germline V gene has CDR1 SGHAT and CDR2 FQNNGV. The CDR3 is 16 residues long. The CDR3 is CASSLGRGRNSEKLFF. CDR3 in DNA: TGTGCCAGCAGCTTGGGAAGGGGGCGGAATAGTGAAAAACTGTTTTTT.

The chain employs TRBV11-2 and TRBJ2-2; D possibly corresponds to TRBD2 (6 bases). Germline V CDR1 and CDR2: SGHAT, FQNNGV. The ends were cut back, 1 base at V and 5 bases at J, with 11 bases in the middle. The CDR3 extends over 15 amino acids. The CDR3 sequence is CASSLVRDSTGELFF. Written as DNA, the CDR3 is TGTGCCAGCAGCTTAGTTAGGGACTCTACCGGGGAGCTGTTTTTT.

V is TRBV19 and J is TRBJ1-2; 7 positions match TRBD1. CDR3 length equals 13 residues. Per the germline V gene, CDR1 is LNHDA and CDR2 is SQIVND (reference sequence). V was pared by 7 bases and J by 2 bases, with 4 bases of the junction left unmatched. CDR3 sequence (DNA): TGTGCCAGTAAGCGGGACAGAAACTATGGCTACACCTTC. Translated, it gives CASKRDRNYGYTF.

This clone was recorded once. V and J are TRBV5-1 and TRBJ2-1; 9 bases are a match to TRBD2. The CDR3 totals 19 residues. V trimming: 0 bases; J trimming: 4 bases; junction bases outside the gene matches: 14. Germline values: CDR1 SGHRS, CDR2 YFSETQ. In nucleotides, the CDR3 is TGCGCCAGCAGCTTGGTTCCGGGTTTAGGAGCGGGAGGTTACAATGAGCAGTTCTTC. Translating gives CASSLVPGLGAGGYNEQFF.

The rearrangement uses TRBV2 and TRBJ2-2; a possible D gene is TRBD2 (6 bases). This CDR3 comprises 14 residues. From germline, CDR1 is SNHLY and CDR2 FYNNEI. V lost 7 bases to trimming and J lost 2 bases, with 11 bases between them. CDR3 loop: CASKGLQNTGELFF. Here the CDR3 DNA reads TGTGCCAGCAAGGGACTTCAAAACACCGGGGAGCTGTTTTTT.

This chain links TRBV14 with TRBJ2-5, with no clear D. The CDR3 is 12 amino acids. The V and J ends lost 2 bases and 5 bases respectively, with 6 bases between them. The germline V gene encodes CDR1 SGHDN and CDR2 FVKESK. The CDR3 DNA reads TGTGCCAGCAGCCAAATGCGGGAGACCCAGTACTTC. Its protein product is CASSQMRETQYF.

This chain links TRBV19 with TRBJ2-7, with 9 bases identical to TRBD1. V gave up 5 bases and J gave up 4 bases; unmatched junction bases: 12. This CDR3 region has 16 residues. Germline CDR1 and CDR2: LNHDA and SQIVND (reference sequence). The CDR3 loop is CASSPRTGDHLYEQYF. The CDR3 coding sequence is TGTGCCAGTAGTCCCCGGACAGGGGACCACCTATACGAGCAGTACTTC.

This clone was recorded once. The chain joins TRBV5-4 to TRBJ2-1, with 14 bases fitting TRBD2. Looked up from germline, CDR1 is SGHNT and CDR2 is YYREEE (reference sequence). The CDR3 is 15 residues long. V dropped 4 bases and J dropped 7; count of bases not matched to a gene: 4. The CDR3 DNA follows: TGTGCCAGCAGCACGGGACTAGCGGGAGTTAATGAGCAGTTCTTC. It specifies CASSTGLAGVNEQFF.

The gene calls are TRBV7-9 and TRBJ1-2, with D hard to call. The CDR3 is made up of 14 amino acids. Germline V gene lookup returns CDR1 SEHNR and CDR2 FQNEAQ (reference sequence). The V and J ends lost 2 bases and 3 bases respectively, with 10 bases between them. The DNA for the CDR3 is TGTGCCAGCAGCTTACGCCGAGAGGACTATGGCTACACCTTC. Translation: CASSLRREDYGYTF.

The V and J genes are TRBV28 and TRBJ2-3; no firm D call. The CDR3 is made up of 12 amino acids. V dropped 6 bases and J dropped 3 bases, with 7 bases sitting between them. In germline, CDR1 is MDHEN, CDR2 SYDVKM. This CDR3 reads CASRPTTDTQYF. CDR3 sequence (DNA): TGTGCCAGCAGACCGACGACAGATACGCAGTATTTT. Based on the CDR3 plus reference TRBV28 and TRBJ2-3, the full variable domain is DVKVTQSSRYLVKRTGEKVFLECVQDMDHENMFWYRQDPGLGLRLIYFSYDVKMKEKGDIPEGYSVSREKKERFSLILESASTNQTSMYLCASRPTTDTQYFGPGTRLTVL.

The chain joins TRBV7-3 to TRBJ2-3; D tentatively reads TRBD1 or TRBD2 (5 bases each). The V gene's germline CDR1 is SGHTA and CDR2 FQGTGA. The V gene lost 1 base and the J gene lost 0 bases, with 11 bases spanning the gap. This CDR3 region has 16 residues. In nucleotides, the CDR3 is TGTGCCAGCAGCTTAAGAATTGGGGGTAGCACAGATACGCAGTATTTT. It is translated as CASSLRIGGSTDTQYF.

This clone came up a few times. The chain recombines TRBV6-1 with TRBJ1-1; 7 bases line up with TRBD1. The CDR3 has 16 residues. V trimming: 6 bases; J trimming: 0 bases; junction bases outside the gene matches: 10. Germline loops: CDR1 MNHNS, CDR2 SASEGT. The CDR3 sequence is CASSELGGQMNTEAFF. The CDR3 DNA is TGTGCCAGCAGCGAACTGGGGGGACAGATGAACACTGAAGCTTTCTTT.

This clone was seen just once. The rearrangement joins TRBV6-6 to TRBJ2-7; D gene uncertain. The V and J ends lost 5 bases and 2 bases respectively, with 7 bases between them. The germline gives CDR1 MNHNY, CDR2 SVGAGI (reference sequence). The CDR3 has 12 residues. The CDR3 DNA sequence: TGTGCCAGCAGTCATGACCCCTACGAGCAGTACTTC. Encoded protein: CASSHDPYEQYF.

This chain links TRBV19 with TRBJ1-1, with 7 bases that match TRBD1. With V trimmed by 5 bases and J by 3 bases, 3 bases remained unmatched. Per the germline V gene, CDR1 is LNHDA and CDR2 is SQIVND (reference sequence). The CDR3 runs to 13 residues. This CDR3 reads CASSVGQDTEAFF. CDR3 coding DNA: TGTGCCAGTAGTGTAGGACAGGACACTGAAGCTTTCTTT.

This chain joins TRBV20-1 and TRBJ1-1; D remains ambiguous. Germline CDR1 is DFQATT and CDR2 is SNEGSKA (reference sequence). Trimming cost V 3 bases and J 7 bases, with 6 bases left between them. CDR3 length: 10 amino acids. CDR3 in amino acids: CSASSIEAFF. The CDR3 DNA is TGCAGTGCTAGCTCGATTGAAGCTTTCTTT.

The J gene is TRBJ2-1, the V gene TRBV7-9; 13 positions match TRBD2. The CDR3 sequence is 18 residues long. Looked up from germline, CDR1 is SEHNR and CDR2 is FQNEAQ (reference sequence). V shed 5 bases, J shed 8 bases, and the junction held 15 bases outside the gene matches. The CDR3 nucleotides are TGTGCCAGCAGCCCTAAAAAAAGACTAGCGGGAGGTCGCGATGAGCAGTTCTTC. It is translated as CASSPKKRLAGGRDEQFF.

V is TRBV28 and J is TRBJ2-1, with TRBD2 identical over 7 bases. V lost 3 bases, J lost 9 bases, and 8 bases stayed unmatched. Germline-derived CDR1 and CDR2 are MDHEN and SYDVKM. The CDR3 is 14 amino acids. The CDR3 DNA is TGTGCCAGCAGTTTGGGACTAAGAAAGGGTGAGCAGTTCTTC. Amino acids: CASSLGLRKGEQFF.

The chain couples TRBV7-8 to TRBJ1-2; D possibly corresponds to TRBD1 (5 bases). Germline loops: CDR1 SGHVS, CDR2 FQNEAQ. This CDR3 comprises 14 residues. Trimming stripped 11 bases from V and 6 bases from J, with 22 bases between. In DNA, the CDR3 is TGTGCCTCCGTACCGGGGCCCGTTCGGGATGGCTACACCTTC. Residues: CASVPGPVRDGYTF.

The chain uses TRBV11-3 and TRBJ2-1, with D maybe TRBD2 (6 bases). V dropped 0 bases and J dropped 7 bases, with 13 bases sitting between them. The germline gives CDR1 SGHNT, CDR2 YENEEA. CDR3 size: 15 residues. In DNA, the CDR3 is TGTGCCAGCAGCTTAGATACGGGGGTAGTAAATGAGCAGTTCTTC. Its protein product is CASSLDTGVVNEQFF.

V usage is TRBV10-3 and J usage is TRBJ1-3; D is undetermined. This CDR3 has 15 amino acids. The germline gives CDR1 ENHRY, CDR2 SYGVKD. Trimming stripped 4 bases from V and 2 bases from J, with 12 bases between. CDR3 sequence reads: CAISGSGLTGNTIYF. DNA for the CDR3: TGTGCCATCAGTGGTTCCGGGCTGACTGGAAACACCATATATTTT.

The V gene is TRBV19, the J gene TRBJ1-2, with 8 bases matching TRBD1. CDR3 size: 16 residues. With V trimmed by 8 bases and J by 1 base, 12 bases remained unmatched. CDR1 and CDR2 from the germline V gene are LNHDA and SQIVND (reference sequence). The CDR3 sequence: CASSHTLTGDNYGYTF. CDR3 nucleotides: TGTGCCAGTTCCCACACCTTGACAGGGGATAACTATGGCTACACCTTC. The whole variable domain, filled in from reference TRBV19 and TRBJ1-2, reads DGGITQSPKYLFRKEGQNVTLSCEQNLNHDAMYWYRQDPGQGLRLIYYSQIVNDFQKGDIAEGYSVSREKKESFPLTVTSAQKNPTAFYLCASSHTLTGDNYGYTFGSGTRLTVV.

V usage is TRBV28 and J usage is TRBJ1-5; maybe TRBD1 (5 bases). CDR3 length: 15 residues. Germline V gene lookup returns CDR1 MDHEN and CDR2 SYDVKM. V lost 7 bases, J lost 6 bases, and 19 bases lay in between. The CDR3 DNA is TGTGCCAGCAAACGAATTCGGCAGGGAGGTCAGCCCCAGCATTTT. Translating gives CASKRIRQGGQPQHF.

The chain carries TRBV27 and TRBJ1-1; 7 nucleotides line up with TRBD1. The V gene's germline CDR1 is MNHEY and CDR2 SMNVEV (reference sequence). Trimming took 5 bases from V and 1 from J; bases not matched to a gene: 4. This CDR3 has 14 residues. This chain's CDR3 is CASSTRQGNTEAFF. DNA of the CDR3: TGTGCCAGCAGTACCCGACAGGGGAACACTGAAGCTTTCTTT.

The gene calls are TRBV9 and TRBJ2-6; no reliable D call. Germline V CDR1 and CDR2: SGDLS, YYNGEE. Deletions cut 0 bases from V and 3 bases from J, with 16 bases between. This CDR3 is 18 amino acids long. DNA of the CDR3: TGTGCCAGCAGCGTAGATCGGGTCCCCGGTGTTGGGGCCAACGTCCTGACTTTC. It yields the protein CASSVDRVPGVGANVLTF.

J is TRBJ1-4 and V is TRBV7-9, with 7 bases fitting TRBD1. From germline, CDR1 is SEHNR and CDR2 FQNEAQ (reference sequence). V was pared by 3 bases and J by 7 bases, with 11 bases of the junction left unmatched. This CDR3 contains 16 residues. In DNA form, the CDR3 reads TGTGCCAGCAGCTTCAGTCAGGGGGGACGTCGTGAAAAACTGTTTTTT. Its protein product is CASSFSQGGRREKLFF.